This T cell receptor (beta chain) appears in the sequencing data of a study of cytomegalovirus exposure and HLA in healthy donors. Study-wide context: Just over 80% of more than 300 genotyped donors fell in the Caucasian-associated ancestry cluster.

The study ran its PCR with 60 Vbeta and 13 Jbeta primers. The data were produced by immunoSEQ multiplex PCR, yet TCRdb's version contains in-frame clones alone and is incomplete. This sample has fewer than 80,000 clones, with about 69% found just once. The study, taken as a whole, reports: Overall, under 200 TCR beta chains were annotated as cytomegalovirus-associated.

As regards this clone: The antigen is unknown.

Germline V gene lookup returns CDR1 GTSNPN and CDR2 SVGIG (reference sequence). The trim removed 2 bases at V and 5 bases at J, leaving 2 bases unmatched. The CDR3 sequence is 12 residues long. The source of this sequence is a woman in her 30s in good health and CMV-seronegative. The sample consisted of PBMCs. This chain connects TRBV30 to TRBJ1-1; TRBD1 agrees at 7 bases. CDR3 sequence (DNA): TGTGCCTGGAGTACAGGGGAAACTGAAGCTTTCTTT. It translates to CAWSTGETEAFF.